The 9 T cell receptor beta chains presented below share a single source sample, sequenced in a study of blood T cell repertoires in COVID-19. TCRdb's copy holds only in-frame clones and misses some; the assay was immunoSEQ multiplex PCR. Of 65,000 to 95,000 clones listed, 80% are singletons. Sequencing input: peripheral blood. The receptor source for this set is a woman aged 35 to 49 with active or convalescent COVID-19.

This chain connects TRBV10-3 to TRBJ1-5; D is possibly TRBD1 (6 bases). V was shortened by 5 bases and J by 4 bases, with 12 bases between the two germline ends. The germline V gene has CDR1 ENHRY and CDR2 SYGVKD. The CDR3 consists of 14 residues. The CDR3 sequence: CAISSGTPNQPQHF. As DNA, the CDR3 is TGTGCCATCAGTTCCGGGACACCTAATCAGCCCCAGCATTTT.

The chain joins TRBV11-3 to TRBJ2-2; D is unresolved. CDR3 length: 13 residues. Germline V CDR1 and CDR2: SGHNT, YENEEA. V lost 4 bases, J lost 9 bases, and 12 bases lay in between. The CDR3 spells CASSSLLTRELFF. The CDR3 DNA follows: TGTGCCAGCAGCTCCCTGTTGACTCGGGAGCTGTTTTTT.

The CDR3 nucleotides are TGTGCCAGCAGCTGGGACAGTGACTATGGCTACACCTTC. Encoded protein: CASSWDSDYGYTF. The chain employs TRBV7-2 and TRBJ1-2; 7 bases agree with TRBD1. Germline V gene sequence: CDR1 SGHTA, CDR2 FQGNSA. This CDR3 has 13 residues. V was pared by 4 bases and J by 3 bases, with 2 bases of the junction left unmatched.

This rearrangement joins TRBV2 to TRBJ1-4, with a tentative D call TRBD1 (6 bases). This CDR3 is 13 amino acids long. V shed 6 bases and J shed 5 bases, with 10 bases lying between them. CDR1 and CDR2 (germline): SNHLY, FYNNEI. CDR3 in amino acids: CASRTGWNEKLFF. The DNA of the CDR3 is TGTGCCAGCAGGACAGGTTGGAATGAAAAACTGTTTTTT.

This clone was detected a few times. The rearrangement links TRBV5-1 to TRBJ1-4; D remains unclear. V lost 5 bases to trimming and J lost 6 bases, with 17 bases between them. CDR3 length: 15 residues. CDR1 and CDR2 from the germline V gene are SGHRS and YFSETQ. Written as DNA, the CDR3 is TGCGCCAGCAGTCCAGGCGACAAGAGTTATGAAAAACTGTTTTTT. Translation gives CASSPGDKSYEKLFF.

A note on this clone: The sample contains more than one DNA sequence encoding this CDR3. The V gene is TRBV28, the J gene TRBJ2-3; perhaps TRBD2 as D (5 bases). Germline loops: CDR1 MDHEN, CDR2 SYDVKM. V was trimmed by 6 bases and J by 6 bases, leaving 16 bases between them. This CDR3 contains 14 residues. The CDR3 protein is CASSSDSRRDTQYF. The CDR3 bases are TGTGCCAGCAGCTCGGACTCACGCAGGGATACGCAGTATTTT.

In nucleotides, the CDR3 is TGTGCCAGTAGTGGATGGACAGGGAAAGAGACCCAGTACTTC. Its translation: CASSGWTGKETQYF. The chain couples TRBV19 to TRBJ2-5, with 8 nucleotides matching TRBD1. J was trimmed by 3 bases and V by 5 bases; bases with no gene match: 5. The CDR3 is 14 amino acids. Germline V gene lookup returns CDR1 LNHDA and CDR2 SQIVND (reference sequence).

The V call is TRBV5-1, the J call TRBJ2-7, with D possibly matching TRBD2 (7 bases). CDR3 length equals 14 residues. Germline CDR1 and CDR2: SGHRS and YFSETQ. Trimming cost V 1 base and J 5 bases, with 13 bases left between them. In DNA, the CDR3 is TGCGCCAGCAGCTTGAATCGGGGGGCTAACGAGCAGTACTTC. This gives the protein CASSLNRGANEQYF. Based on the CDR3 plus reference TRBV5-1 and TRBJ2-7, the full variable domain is KAGVTQTPRYLIKTRGQQVTLSCSPISGHRSVSWYQQTPGQGLQFLFEYFSETQRNKGNFPGRFSGRQFSNSRSEMNVSTLELGDSALYLCASSLNRGANEQYFGPGTRLTVT.

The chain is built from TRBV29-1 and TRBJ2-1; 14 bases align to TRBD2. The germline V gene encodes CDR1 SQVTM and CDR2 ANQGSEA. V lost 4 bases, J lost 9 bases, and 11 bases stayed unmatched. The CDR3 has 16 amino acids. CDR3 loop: CSVGASGTSGRVEQFF. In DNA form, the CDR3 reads TGCAGCGTTGGGGCTTCCGGGACTAGCGGGAGAGTTGAGCAGTTCTTC.